This is a list of T cell receptor beta chains from one sample in a study of CD8+ T cells in alopecia areata. Here immunoSEQ multiplex PCR was the method, and the copy in TCRdb shows in-frame clones only, minus some. The profile shows roughly 120,000 clones, around two fifths of them singletons. Specimen: CD4+ T cells sorted from blood. The receptors were gathered from a human donor with alopecia areata. CDR3s include the opening cysteine and the closing phenylalanine or tryptophan. D genes are given only for firm matches. The listing skips clone size in some rows; elsewhere it reads once, few, many or a size class.

NA	NA	TRBJ2-7	TRBV7-2	CASSRDRYEQYF	TGTGCCAGCAGCAGAGACCGCTACGAGCAGTACTTC
few	TRBD2	TRBJ2-4	TRBV18	CASSPSRGGNIQYF	TGTGCCAGCTCACCTTCCCGGGGGGGAAACATTCAGTACTTC
NA	TRBD1	TRBJ1-2	TRBV2	CAGKTRTGGNGYTF	TGTGCCGGAAAGACCCGGACAGGGGGCAATGGCTACACCTTC
NA	NA	TRBJ2-7	TRBV29-1	CSVEGAGSWEYF	TGCAGCGTTGAGGGGGCCGGGAGCTGGGAGTACTTC
NA	NA	TRBJ2-7	TRBV28	CASRGAGYEQYF	TGTGCCAGCAGAGGGGCCGGCTACGAGCAGTACTTC
few	TRBD1	TRBJ2-7	TRBV7-3	CASSLGTGLEQYF	TGTGCCAGCAGCCTCGGGACAGGGCTCGAGCAGTACTTC
NA	TRBD1	TRBJ1-1	TRBV5-1	CASSKGQTGTEAFF	TGCGCCAGCAGCAAGGGACAGACTGGAACTGAAGCTTTCTTT
NA	TRBD1	TRBJ2-7	TRBV5-1	CASSLGLDRAVWDEQYF	TGCGCCAGCAGCTTGGGTCTCGACAGGGCAGTGTGGGACGAGCAGTACTTC
few	TRBD1	TRBJ2-6	TRBV4-3	CASSQTGVSGANVLTF	TGCGCCAGCAGTCAGACAGGGGTCTCGGGGGCCAACGTCCTGACTTTC
NA	NA	TRBJ2-4	TRBV25-1	CASKAGPGRQYF	TGTGCCAGTAAAGCAGGACCAGGGAGACAGTACTTC
NA	TRBD2	TRBJ2-3	TRBV4-1	CASSRWTSGATDTQYF	TGCGCCAGCAGCCGTTGGACTAGCGGAGCCACAGATACGCAGTATTTT
once	NA	TRBJ2-2	TRBV2	CAQGPQGTNTGELFF	TGTGCCCAGGGTCCGCAGGGGACGAACACCGGGGAGCTGTTTTTT
once	NA	TRBJ1-5	TRBV7-8	CASSPDSSNQPQHF	TGTGCCAGCAGCCCAGACAGTAGCAATCAGCCCCAGCATTTT
NA	TRBD2	TRBJ2-3	TRBV4-2	CASSQDGGTDTQYF	TGTGCCAGCAGCCAAGACGGGGGGACAGATACGCAGTATTTT
NA	NA	TRBJ2-1	TRBV27	CASSPRGVAEQFF	TGTGCCAGCAGTCCTCGTGGGGTAGCGGAGCAGTTCTTC
NA	TRBD1	TRBJ1-6	TRBV5-1	CASSSWDRGASPLHF	TGCGCCAGCAGCTCGTGGGACAGGGGAGCCTCACCCCTCCACTTT
NA	NA	TRBJ2-6	TRBV5-1	CASSARVGISGANVLTF	TGCGCCAGCTCGGCCAGGGTTGGAATTTCTGGGGCCAACGTCCTGACTTTC
NA	NA	TRBJ1-2	TRBV30	CAWSAGTYGCTF	TGTGCCTGGAGTGCGGGCACTTATGGCTGCACCTTC
NA	NA	TRBJ2-7	TRBV28	CASSVRYEQYF	TGTGCCAGCAGCGTAAGGTACGAGCAGTACTTC
NA	NA	TRBJ2-7	TRBV30	CAWNRGTYEQYF	TGTGCCTGGAATAGGGGCACCTACGAGCAGTACTTC
NA	NA	TRBJ2-7	TRBV11-2	CASSLAFHEQYF	TGTGCCAGCAGCTTAGCATTCCACGAGCAGTACTTC
NA	NA	TRBJ2-5	TRBV7-2	CASSRGGSEETQYF	TGTGCCAGCAGTAGGGGAGGATCGGAGGAGACCCAGTACTTC
few	TRBD1	TRBJ2-3	TRBV4-1	CASSQLDRGRNTDTQYF	TGCGCCAGCAGCCAGTTGGACAGGGGGCGAAACACAGATACGCAGTATTTT
NA	NA	TRBJ2-6	TRBV27	CASSLSPRANVLTF	TGTGCCAGCAGTTTATCTCCCCGGGCCAACGTCCTGACTTTC
NA	TRBD2	TRBJ2-1	TRBV4-1	CASSTSGGSYNEQFF	TGCGCCAGCAGTACCTCGGGGGGCTCCTACAATGAGCAGTTCTTC
NA	NA	TRBJ1-3	TRBV7-2	CASTPGETSGNTIYF	TGTGCCAGCACCCCTGGGGAAACCTCTGGAAACACCATATATTTT
NA	NA	TRBJ2-7	TRBV30	CAWSVHYEQYF	TGTGCCTGGAGTGTCCACTACGAGCAGTACTTC
NA	TRBD2	TRBJ2-5	TRBV9	CASSVGGTSTLQETQYF	TGTGCCAGCAGCGTAGGAGGGACTAGTACTCTCCAAGAGACCCAGTACTTC
few	NA	TRBJ2-5	TRBV7-9	CASSLDYRVEYF	TGTGCCAGCAGCTTAGACTACAGGGTTGAGTACTTC
NA	TRBD2	TRBJ2-3	TRBV29-1	CSVATSGGPADTQYF	TGCAGCGTTGCGACTAGCGGGGGGCCCGCGGATACGCAGTATTTT
few	NA	TRBJ1-3	TRBV30	CAWSKGSAGNTIYF	TGTGCCTGGAGTAAGGGATCGGCCGGAAACACCATATATTTT
NA	NA	TRBJ1-2	TRBV14	CASSPGQYYGYTF	TGTGCCAGCAGCCCTGGACAGTACTATGGCTACACCTTC
NA	NA	TRBJ2-5	TRBV28	CASTTGRVETQYF	TGTGCCAGCACCACTGGAAGAGTGGAGACCCAGTACTTC
NA	NA	TRBJ2-3	TRBV29-1	CSVEGGGTDTQYF	TGCAGCGTTGAAGGCGGGGGCACAGATACGCAGTATTTT
NA	TRBD2	TRBJ2-1	TRBV30	CASGTSGYNEQFF	TGTGCCTCCGGGACTAGCGGATACAATGAGCAGTTCTTC
NA	NA	TRBJ2-5	TRBV7-9	CASSLWGSQETQYF	TGTGCCAGCAGCTTATGGGGAAGCCAAGAGACCCAGTACTTC
NA	TRBD2	TRBJ2-7	TRBV29-1	CSVSTGGPTYEQYF	TGCAGCGTTTCAACGGGAGGGCCTACCTACGAGCAGTACTTC
NA	NA	TRBJ2-3	TRBV7-2	CASSLGADTQYF	TGTGCCAGCAGCTTAGGTGCAGATACGCAGTATTTT
NA	NA	TRBJ2-1	TRBV27	CASQSPMNEQFF	TGTGCCAGCCAATCCCCTATGAATGAGCAGTTCTTC
NA	TRBD2	TRBJ2-1	TRBV30	CALRLAGSYNEQFF	TGTGCCCTACGGCTAGCGGGCTCCTACAATGAGCAGTTCTTC
few	NA	TRBJ2-4	TRBV7-2	CASSLAPARGKNIQYF	TGTGCCAGCAGCTTGGCCCCCGCACGCGGCAAAAACATTCAGTACTTC
NA	NA	TRBJ2-2	TRBV4-3	CASQNMVNTGELFF	TGCGCCAGCCAAAACATGGTGAACACCGGGGAGCTGTTTTTT
NA	NA	TRBJ2-6	TRBV7-9	CASSYIGSRGANVLTF	TGTGCCAGCAGCTACATCGGGAGCCGTGGGGCCAACGTCCTGACTTTC
few	NA	TRBJ1-5	TRBV29-1	CSVQGVGNQPQHF	TGCAGCGTTCAGGGCGTGGGGAATCAGCCCCAGCATTTT
few	TRBD2	TRBJ2-2	TRBV28	CASSSGGPNTGELFF	TGTGCCAGCAGTAGCGGGGGACCCAACACCGGGGAGCTGTTTTTT
few	NA	TRBJ1-1	TRBV29-1	CSVEAPGPQNTEAFF	TGCAGCGTTGAAGCCCCGGGACCGCAGAACACTGAAGCTTTCTTT
NA	NA	TRBJ2-7	TRBV29-1	CSVGQVGSYEQYF	TGCAGCGTAGGTCAGGTGGGGTCCTACGAGCAGTACTTC
NA	NA	TRBJ2-5	TRBV30	CAWKHLGETQYF	TGTGCCTGGAAACACCTGGGAGAGACCCAGTACTTC
few	NA	TRBJ2-3	TRBV11-2	CASSATSWGPDTQYF	TGTGCCAGCAGCGCGACAAGTTGGGGGCCAGATACGCAGTATTTT
NA	NA	TRBJ2-7	TRBV30	CAWSVGGSVYEQYF	TGTGCCTGGAGTGTCGGTGGCAGCGTCTACGAGCAGTACTTC
NA	NA	TRBJ1-1	TRBV29-1	CSVVPGNSGTEAFF	TGCAGCGTCGTACCAGGGAACTCGGGGACTGAAGCTTTCTTT
NA	TRBD1	TRBJ1-1	TRBV9	CASSVRTGTGDGEAFF	TGTGCCAGCAGCGTAAGGACCGGGACAGGGGATGGTGAAGCTTTCTTT
few	NA	TRBJ1-1	TRBV6-5	CASSLDVRGSEAFF	TGTGCCAGCAGCTTGGACGTGAGGGGGTCGGAAGCTTTCTTT
NA	NA	TRBJ2-2	TRBV29-1	CSVEWGQGATGELFF	TGCAGCGTTGAATGGGGTCAGGGTGCGACCGGGGAGCTGTTTTTT
NA	NA	TRBJ2-1	TRBV30	CASSPRNEQFF	TGTGCCTCCAGCCCTCGTAATGAGCAGTTCTTC
NA	NA	TRBJ1-5	TRBV11-2	CASSLGGLSNQPQHF	TGTGCCAGCAGCTTAGGTGGGCTTAGCAATCAGCCCCAGCATTTT
NA	NA	TRBJ1-5	TRBV30	CAWSGALINQPQHF	TGTGCCTGGAGTGGAGCCCTGATAAATCAGCCCCAGCATTTT